This TCR beta chain was recorded in a study of cytomegalovirus exposure and HLA in healthy donors. Assay: immunoSEQ multiplex PCR; the TCRdb copy retains only in-frame clones and omits some. The sample holds tens of thousands of clones, 85% to 95% seen once. CDR1 MNHEY and CDR2 SMNVEV come from the germline V gene (reference sequence). The CDR3 is 13 amino acids. Trimming shortened V by 6 bases and J by 1 base, and 9 bases separated the two germline ends. The V call is TRBV27, the J call TRBJ1-2; no firm D call. This clonotype was obtained from a man aged 18 to 29 in good health and CMV-seronegative. Sequenced sample: PBMCs. The CDR3 coding sequence is TGTGCCAGCAGCCCCAGAATTAACTATGGCTACACCTTC. As protein: CASSPRINYGYTF.